The 31 T cell receptor beta chains presented below share a single source sample, sequenced in a study of cytomegalovirus exposure and HLA in healthy donors. A multiplex PCR was run with 60 Vbeta primers and 13 Jbeta primers. The protocol was immunoSEQ multiplex PCR, while the TCRdb copy is restricted to in-frame clones and leaves out a portion. Among 110,000 to 150,000 clones listed, roughly three quarters were seen once. The sequencing input was PBMCs. Receptors originate from a female donor in good health and CMV-seronegative.

The V and J genes are TRBV5-6 and TRBJ1-2; D not resolved. The V end was cut by 0 bases, the J end by 5 bases, with 8 bases between. The CDR3 is made up of 13 amino acids. CDR1 SGHDT and CDR2 YYEEEE come from the germline V gene. CDR3 amino acids: CASSLAQNYGYTF. DNA for the CDR3: TGTGCCAGCAGCTTGGCCCAAAATTATGGCTACACCTTC.

Only one count was recorded for this clone. The chain couples TRBV19 to TRBJ2-1; 9 bases fit TRBD2. There are 15 residues in the CDR3. Germline CDR1 LNHDA, CDR2 SQIVND (reference sequence). V was clipped by 3 bases and J by 7 bases; unmatched bases: 7. The CDR3 spells CASSIALAGLNEQFF. In DNA, the CDR3 is TGTGCCAGTAGTATTGCCCTAGCGGGATTGAATGAGCAGTTCTTC.

The J gene is TRBJ1-3, the V gene TRBV5-1; 7 bases are a match to TRBD1. The CDR3 is made up of 19 amino acids. Germline V gene data show CDR1 as SGHRS and CDR2 as YFSETQ. V dropped 0 bases and J dropped 0; count of bases not matched to a gene: 12. CDR3 nucleotides: TGCGCCAGCAGCTTGGCCGAGGGCGTAGGGGGCTACTCTGGAAACACCATATATTTT. Its protein is CASSLAEGVGGYSGNTIYF.

V gene TRBV6-1 combines with J gene TRBJ2-5; weak D call: TRBD1 (7 bases). Germline loops: CDR1 MNHNS, CDR2 SASEGT. The CDR3 runs to 15 residues. The germline V and J ends were trimmed by 6 bases and 4 bases, with 18 bases remaining between them. The DNA for the CDR3 is TGTGCCAGCAGAAATGGGTGGCAGGGGGGAGAGACCCAGTACTTC. Encoded protein: CASRNGWQGGETQYF.

In its sample, this clone was seen a few times. The rearrangement joins TRBV6-6 to TRBJ2-7; possibly TRBD1 for D (6 bases). The V gene's germline CDR1 is MNHNY and CDR2 SVGAGI (reference sequence). This CDR3 has 16 amino acids. Trimming removed 4 bases from V and 2 bases from J, with 18 bases in between. The CDR3, as DNA: TGTGCCAGCAGTTTCCGCCTATCCAGGACAGCCTACGAGCAGTACTTC. This codes for CASSFRLSRTAYEQYF.

J is TRBJ1-2 and V is TRBV9; TRBD1 might be the D (5 bases). The CDR3 runs to 15 residues. Germline assignment: CDR1 SGDLS and CDR2 YYNGEE. V lost 0 bases, J lost 5 bases, and 14 bases lay in between. The CDR3 region is CASSVEAGRRYGYTF. CDR3 bases: TGTGCCAGCAGCGTAGAGGCAGGGAGGCGGTATGGCTACACCTTC.

On this clone itself: The junction departs from germline at one end; a sequencing error may be responsible. The chain has TRBV5-5 and TRBJ1-4; tentatively, D is TRBD1 (6 bases). The CDR3 has 16 residues. From germline, CDR1 is SGHKS and CDR2 YYEKEE (reference sequence). The CDR3 DNA reads as TGTGCCAGCAGCCCTTTAGTAGGGACAACAAATGAAAAACTGTTTTTT. Translating gives CASSPLVGTTNEKLFF. The variable domain in full, completed from reference TRBV5-5 and TRBJ1-4, reads DAGVTQSPTHLIKTRGQQVTLRCSPISGHKSVSWYQQVLGQGPQFIFQYYEKEERGRGNFPDRFSARQFPNYSSELNVNALLLGDSALYLCASSPLVGTTNEKLFFGSGTQLSVL.

The chain is built from TRBV10-2 and TRBJ2-7; TRBD2 is a possible D gene (5 bases). The CDR3 spans 16 residues. CDR1 is WSHSY and CDR2 is SAAADI in the germline V gene. The V gene lost 5 bases and the J gene lost 0 bases, with 17 bases spanning the gap. The CDR3 sequence: CASSTLRGSGSYEQYF. The CDR3 DNA reads as TGCGCCAGCAGTACACTACGAGGGTCGGGCTCCTACGAGCAGTACTTC.

The chain carries TRBV11-1 and TRBJ2-2; a weak D match, TRBD1 (5 bases). The CDR3 extends over 15 amino acids. Germline-derived CDR1 and CDR2 are SGHAT and FQDESV (reference sequence). Trimming removed 6 bases from V and 4 bases from J, with 15 bases in between. The CDR3 DNA follows: TGTGCCAGCAGTCCCTTGGGGCGTATCACCGGGGAGCTGTTTTTT. This translates into CASSPLGRITGELFF.

This chain joins TRBV5-4 and TRBJ2-3; TRBD2 matches at 8 bases. Germline trimming cut 5 bases from V and 3 bases from J; bases unmatched to any gene: 8. Per the germline V gene, CDR1 is SGHNT and CDR2 is YYREEE (reference sequence). CDR3 length: 15 residues. CDR3 loop: CASRAAGVRTDTQYF. The CDR3 bases are TGTGCCAGCAGGGCAGCGGGAGTGAGAACAGATACGCAGTATTTT.

This chain connects TRBV25-1 to TRBJ1-1; possible D gene TRBD1, 5 bases. CDR3 length: 14 amino acids. The germline V gene encodes CDR1 MGHDK and CDR2 SYGVNS. Trimming pared 1 base from V and 2 bases from J, leaving 8 bases between. Written as DNA, the CDR3 is TGTGCCAGCAGTGAATGGGACTCCAACACTGAAGCTTTCTTT. It encodes CASSEWDSNTEAFF.

V usage is TRBV29-1 and J usage is TRBJ1-5; D perhaps matches TRBD1 (5 bases). This CDR3 is 14 amino acids long. Trimming shortened V by 0 bases and J by 6 bases, and 12 bases separated the two germline ends. Germline values: CDR1 SQVTM, CDR2 ANQGSEA. The CDR3 reads CSVEEAGLAQPQHF. CDR3 DNA: TGCAGCGTTGAAGAGGCAGGGTTAGCTCAGCCCCAGCATTTT. The whole variable domain, filled in from reference TRBV29-1 and TRBJ1-5, reads SAVISQKPSRDICQRGTSLTIQCQVDSQVTMMFWYRQQPGQSLTLIATANQGSEATYESGFVIDKFPISRPNLTFSTLTVSNMSPEDSSIYLCSVEEAGLAQPQHFGDGTRLSIL.

J is TRBJ2-7 and V is TRBV15; possibly TRBD1 for D (5 bases). V lost 3 bases to trimming and J lost 0 bases, with 12 bases between them. The CDR3 has 15 residues. The germline V gene encodes CDR1 LNHNV and CDR2 YYDKDF (reference sequence). CDR3 bases: TGTGCCACCAGCAGGTACAGGACGGCCTCCTACGAGCAGTACTTC. Residues: CATSRYRTASYEQYF. Combining the CDR3 with reference TRBV15 and TRBJ2-7 gives the whole variable domain DAMVIQNPRYQVTQFGKPVTLSCSQTLNHNVMYWYQQKSSQAPKLLFHYYDKDFNNEADTPDNFQSRRPNTSFCFLDIRSPGLGDTAMYLCATSRYRTASYEQYFGPGTRLTVT.

This clone has just a few counts. The V call is TRBV10-3, the J call TRBJ1-1; 10 nucleotides line up with TRBD1. The V gene's germline CDR1 is ENHRY and CDR2 SYGVKD. V was clipped by 11 bases and J by 6 bases; unmatched bases: 9. The CDR3 covers 13 residues. The DNA of the CDR3 is TGTGCCGTCGCCGGGACAGGGGTGGCTGAAGCTTTCTTT. It translates to CAVAGTGVAEAFF.

In DNA, the CDR3 is TGTGCCAGCAGCGGTCGGGACAGGGGGCAAAGGGGCTACACCTTC. Translating it yields CASSGRDRGQRGYTF. The rearrangement links TRBV6-1 to TRBJ1-2; the match to TRBD1 covers 12 bases. V shed 6 bases, J shed 8 bases, and the junction held 10 bases outside the gene matches. The CDR3 has 15 amino acids. Looked up from germline, CDR1 is MNHNS and CDR2 is SASEGT.

The rearrangement links TRBV30 to TRBJ1-6, with 9 positions matching TRBD1. The CDR3 totals 17 residues. The J segment lost 0 bases and the V segment lost 3 bases, leaving 6 bases of the junction unmatched. Germline assignment: CDR1 GTSNPN and CDR2 SVGIG (reference sequence). CDR3 amino acids: CAWRDRGGSSYNSPLHF. The CDR3 bases are TGTGCCTGGAGGGACAGGGGTGGGAGCTCCTATAATTCACCCCTCCACTTT.

This clone was found a few times. The chain recombines TRBV4-1 with TRBJ1-2, with a weak D call TRBD1 (5 bases). CDR3 length: 16 residues. Germline-derived CDR1 and CDR2 are MGHRA and YSYEKL. Deletions cut 3 bases from V and 6 bases from J, with 20 bases between. The CDR3 DNA reads as TGCGCCAGCAGCCAGGACAAAGGATGGGGCGCGGATGGCTACACCTTC. Its protein is CASSQDKGWGADGYTF.

As to this clone: An end of the junction differs from the germline gene, which may be a read error. The chain has TRBV7-7 and TRBJ2-5; maybe TRBD1 (5 bases). CDR3 length: 15 residues. CDR1 is SSHAT and CDR2 is FNYEAQ in the germline V gene (reference sequence). The CDR3 loop is CASSLDGRAQETQYF. The CDR3 coding sequence is TGTGCTAGCAGCTTAGACGGCAGGGCTCAAGAGACCCAGTACTTC.

The genes are TRBV7-9 and TRBJ1-1; 8 bases agree with TRBD1. The trim removed 3 bases at V and 5 bases at J, leaving 11 bases unmatched. The length of the CDR3 is 16 residues. Germline CDR1 SEHNR, CDR2 FQNEAQ (reference sequence). The CDR3: CASSLTDRGMRTEAFF. CDR3 coding DNA: TGTGCCAGCAGCTTGACAGACAGGGGAATGAGGACTGAAGCTTTCTTT.

V is TRBV5-1 and J is TRBJ2-4; 9 bases are shared with TRBD1. The trim removed 5 bases at V and 0 bases at J, leaving 18 bases unmatched. From germline, CDR1 is SGHRS and CDR2 YFSETQ. The CDR3 is 20 amino acids. The CDR3 DNA reads TGCGCCAGCAGTTTTAACCCGGGACAGGGAGAGGCCGAAGCCAAAAACATTCAGTACTTC. Its translation: CASSFNPGQGEAEAKNIQYF.

The V and J genes are TRBV6-1 and TRBJ2-5, with D perhaps matching TRBD1 (6 bases). The DNA end is more similar to TRBJ2-7, so the J call may be wrong. The germline V gene encodes CDR1 MNHNS and CDR2 SASEGT. This CDR3 spans 15 amino acids. Here the CDR3 reads CASSLLQGVGYEQYF. The DNA of the CDR3 is TGTGCCAGCAGCCTCCTACAGGGAGTTGGTTACGAGCAGTACTTC.

The rearrangement joins TRBV7-2 to TRBJ2-6; D might be TRBD1 (6 bases). The CDR3 runs to 14 residues. From germline, CDR1 is SGHTA and CDR2 FQGNSA. Trimming left V 8 bases short and J 2 bases short, with 10 bases between. CDR3 residues: CASLEGAGANVLTF. The CDR3 region has the DNA TGTGCCAGCCTAGAGGGGGCTGGGGCCAACGTCCTGACTTTC. The full variable domain, with the rest looked up from reference TRBV7-2 and TRBJ2-6, is GAGVSQSPSNKVTEKGKDVELRCDPISGHTALYWYRQSLGQGLEFLIYFQGNSAPDKSGLPSDRFSAERTGGSVSTLTIQRTQQEDSAVYLCASLEGAGANVLTFGAGSRLTVL.

The rearrangement joins TRBV9 to TRBJ2-7; tentatively, D is TRBD2 (6 bases). V gave up 4 bases and J gave up 1 base, with 15 bases separating them. This CDR3 contains 15 residues. Germline CDR1 reads SGDLS; CDR2 reads YYNGEE. The CDR3 spells CASSPPGLRSYEQYF. CDR3 nucleotides: TGTGCCAGCAGCCCCCCGGGACTCCGTTCCTACGAGCAGTACTTC.

This chain uses TRBV7-9 with TRBJ2-1; the match to TRBD2 covers 9 bases. CDR1 SEHNR and CDR2 FQNEAQ come from the germline V gene (reference sequence). The CDR3 covers 17 residues. Trimming at V came to 3 bases and at J to 0 bases, leaving 6 bases not matched to a gene. The CDR3 region has the DNA TGTGCCAGCAGCTTGGCGGGGGGGCCAGGCTCCTACAATGAGCAGTTCTTC. Its protein is CASSLAGGPGSYNEQFF. Supplemented by reference TRBV7-9 and TRBJ2-1, the full variable domain reads DTGVSQNPRHKITKRGQNVTFRCDPISEHNRLYWYRQTLGQGPEFLTYFQNEAQLEKSRLLSDRFSAERPKGSFSTLEIQRTEQGDSAMYLCASSLAGGPGSYNEQFFGPGTRLTVL.

The CDR3 here is CASSLVTSGRFTPFFTRNEQFF. Here the CDR3 DNA reads TGCGCCAGCAGCTTGGTAACTAGCGGGAGATTCACTCCCTTCTTTACACGCAATGAGCAGTTCTTC. The genes are TRBV5-1 and TRBJ2-1; 11 bases match TRBD2. CDR3 length: 22 residues. V trimming: 0 bases; J trimming: 6 bases; junction bases outside the gene matches: 23. The germline V gene has CDR1 SGHRS and CDR2 YFSETQ.

This rearrangement joins TRBV4-1 to TRBJ2-7; the match to TRBD2 covers 10 bases. CDR3 length: 15 residues. V lost 0 bases to trimming and J lost 4 bases; unmatched junction nucleotides: 3. Per the germline V gene, CDR1 is MGHRA and CDR2 is YSYEKL. CDR3 bases: TGCGCCAGCAGCCAAGACTCTAGCGGGAGTTACGAGCAGTACTTC. Its protein product is CASSQDSSGSYEQYF.

V and J are TRBV5-1 and TRBJ1-1, with TRBD1 matching 9 bases. With V trimmed by 4 bases and J by 0 bases, 13 bases remained unmatched. CDR3 size: 18 residues. CDR1 SGHRS and CDR2 YFSETQ come from the germline V gene. DNA for the CDR3: TGCGCCAGCAGCGCACGCGGGACAGGGCGGGGGATGAACACTGAAGCTTTCTTT. Translating gives CASSARGTGRGMNTEAFF. The variable domain in full, completed from reference TRBV5-1 and TRBJ1-1, reads KAGVTQTPRYLIKTRGQQVTLSCSPISGHRSVSWYQQTPGQGLQFLFEYFSETQRNKGNFPGRFSGRQFSNSRSEMNVSTLELGDSALYLCASSARGTGRGMNTEAFFGQGTRLTVV.

The chain recombines TRBV29-1 with TRBJ1-1, with 11 positions matching TRBD1. The CDR3 loop spans 16 amino acids. V shed 6 bases, J shed 3 bases, and the junction held 12 bases outside the gene matches. Germline V gene sequence: CDR1 SQVTM, CDR2 ANQGSEA. Here the CDR3 reads CSVEGRRTGGYTEAFF. The DNA of the CDR3 is TGCAGCGTGGAGGGTCGAAGGACAGGGGGCTACACTGAAGCTTTCTTT.

The J gene is TRBJ2-1, the V gene TRBV28, with TRBD1 matching 7 bases. CDR3 length: 17 residues. The germline V gene has CDR1 MDHEN and CDR2 SYDVKM. V lost 4 bases, J lost 4 bases, and 13 bases stayed unmatched. DNA of the CDR3: TGTGCCAGCAGTTCAGCCCCGGGACAGACCCTTTACAATGAGCAGTTCTTC. Its protein is CASSSAPGQTLYNEQFF.

V usage is TRBV7-9 and J usage is TRBJ2-3, with D perhaps matching TRBD2 (5 bases). The CDR3 extends over 12 amino acids. Germline-derived CDR1 and CDR2 are SEHNR and FQNEAQ (reference sequence). V was trimmed by 8 bases and J by 6 bases, leaving 12 bases between them. CDR3 region: CASLAGGDTQYF. Written as DNA, the CDR3 is TGTGCCAGCCTCGCGGGTGGCGATACGCAGTATTTT.

V usage is TRBV10-1 and J usage is TRBJ1-5, with a possible D match to TRBD1 (6 bases). This CDR3 region has 15 residues. V shed 6 bases and J shed 4 bases, with 16 bases lying between them. Germline CDR1 and CDR2: WNHNN and SYGVQD (reference sequence). CDR3 loop: CASRLDRTLNQPQHF. The CDR3 region has the DNA TGCGCCAGCAGACTTGACAGGACGTTAAATCAGCCCCAGCATTTT.